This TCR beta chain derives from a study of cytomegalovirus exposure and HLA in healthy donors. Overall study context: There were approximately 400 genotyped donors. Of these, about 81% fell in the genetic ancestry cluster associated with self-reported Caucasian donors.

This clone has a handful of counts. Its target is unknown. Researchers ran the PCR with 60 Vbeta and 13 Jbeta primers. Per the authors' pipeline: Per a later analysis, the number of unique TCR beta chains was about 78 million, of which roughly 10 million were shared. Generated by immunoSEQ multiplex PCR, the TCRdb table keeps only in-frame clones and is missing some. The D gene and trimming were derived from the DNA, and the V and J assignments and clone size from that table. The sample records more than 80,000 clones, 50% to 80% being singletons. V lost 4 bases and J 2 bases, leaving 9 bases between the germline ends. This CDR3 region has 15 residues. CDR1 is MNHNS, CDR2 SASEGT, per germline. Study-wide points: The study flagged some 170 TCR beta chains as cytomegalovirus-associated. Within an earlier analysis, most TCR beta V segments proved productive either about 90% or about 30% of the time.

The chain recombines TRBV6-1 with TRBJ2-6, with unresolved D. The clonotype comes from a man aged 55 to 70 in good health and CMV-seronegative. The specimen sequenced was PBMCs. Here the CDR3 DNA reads TGTGCCAGCAGTGGAGACACAGCTGGGGCCAACGTCCTGACTTTC. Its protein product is CASSGDTAGANVLTF.